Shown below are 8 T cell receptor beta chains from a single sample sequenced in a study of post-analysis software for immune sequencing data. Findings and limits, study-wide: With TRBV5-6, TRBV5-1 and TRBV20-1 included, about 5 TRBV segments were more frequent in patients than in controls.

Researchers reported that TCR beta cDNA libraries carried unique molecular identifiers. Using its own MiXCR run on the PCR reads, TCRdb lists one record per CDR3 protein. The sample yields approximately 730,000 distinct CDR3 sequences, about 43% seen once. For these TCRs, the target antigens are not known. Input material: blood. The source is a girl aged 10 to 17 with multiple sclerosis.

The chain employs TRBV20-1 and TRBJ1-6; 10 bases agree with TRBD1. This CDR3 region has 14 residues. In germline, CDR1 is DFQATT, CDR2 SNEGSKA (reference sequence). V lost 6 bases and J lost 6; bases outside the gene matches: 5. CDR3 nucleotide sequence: TGCAGTGCATTGACAGGGGGCCTTAATTCACCCCTCCACTTT. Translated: CSALTGGLNSPLHF.

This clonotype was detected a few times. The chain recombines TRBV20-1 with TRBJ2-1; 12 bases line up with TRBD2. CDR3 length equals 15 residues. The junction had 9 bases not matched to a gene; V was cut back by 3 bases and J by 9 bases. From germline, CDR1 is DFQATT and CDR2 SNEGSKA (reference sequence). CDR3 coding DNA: TGCAGTGCTAGTCGTCAGACTAGCGGGAGCGGTGAGCAGTTCTTC. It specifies CSASRQTSGSGEQFF.

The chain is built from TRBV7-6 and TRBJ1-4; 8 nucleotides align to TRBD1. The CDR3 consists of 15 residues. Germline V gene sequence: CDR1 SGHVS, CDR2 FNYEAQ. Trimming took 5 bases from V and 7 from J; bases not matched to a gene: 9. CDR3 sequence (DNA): TGTGCCAGCAGCCCCTCAGGACAGGGAGGTGAAAAACTGTTTTTT. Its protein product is CASSPSGQGGEKLFF.

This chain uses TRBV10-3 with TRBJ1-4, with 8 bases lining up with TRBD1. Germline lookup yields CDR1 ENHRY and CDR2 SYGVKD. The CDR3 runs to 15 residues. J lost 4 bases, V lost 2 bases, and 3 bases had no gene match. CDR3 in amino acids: CAISEGQGSNEKLFF. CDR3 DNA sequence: TGTGCCATCAGTGAGGGACAGGGCAGTAATGAAAAACTGTTTTTT.

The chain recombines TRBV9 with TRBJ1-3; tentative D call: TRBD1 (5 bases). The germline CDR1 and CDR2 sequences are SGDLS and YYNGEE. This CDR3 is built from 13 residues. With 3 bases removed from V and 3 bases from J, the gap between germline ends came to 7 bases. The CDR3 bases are TGTGCCAGCAGCGCGGGGGATGGAAACACCATATATTTT. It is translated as CASSAGDGNTIYF.

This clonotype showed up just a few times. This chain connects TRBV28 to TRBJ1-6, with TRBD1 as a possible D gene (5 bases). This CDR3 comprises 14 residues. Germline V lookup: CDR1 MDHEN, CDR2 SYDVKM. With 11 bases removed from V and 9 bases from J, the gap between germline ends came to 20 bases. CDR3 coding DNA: TGTGCCTCTCGGTCCCCAACAGGAGTTTCACCCCTCCACTTT. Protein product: CASRSPTGVSPLHF. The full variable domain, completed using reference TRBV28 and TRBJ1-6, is DVKVTQSSRYLVKRTGEKVFLECVQDMDHENMFWYRQDPGLGLRLIYFSYDVKMKEKGDIPEGYSVSREKKERFSLILESASTNQTSMYLCASRSPTGVSPLHFGNGTRLTVT.

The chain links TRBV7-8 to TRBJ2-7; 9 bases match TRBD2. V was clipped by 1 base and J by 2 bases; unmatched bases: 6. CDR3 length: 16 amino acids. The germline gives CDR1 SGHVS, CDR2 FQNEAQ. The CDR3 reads CASSLGEGGRAYEQYF. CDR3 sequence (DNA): TGTGCCAGCAGCTTAGGGGAAGGCGGGAGGGCCTACGAGCAGTACTTC.

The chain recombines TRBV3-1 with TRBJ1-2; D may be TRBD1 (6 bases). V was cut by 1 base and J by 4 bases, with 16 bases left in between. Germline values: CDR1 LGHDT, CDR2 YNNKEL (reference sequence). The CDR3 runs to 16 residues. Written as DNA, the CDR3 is TGTGCCAGCAGCCAAGCGGGGGCAGTCTCTATCTATGGCTACACCTTC. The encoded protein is CASSQAGAVSIYGYTF. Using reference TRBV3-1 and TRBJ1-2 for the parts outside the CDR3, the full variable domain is DTAVSQTPKYLVTQMGNDKSIKCEQNLGHDTMYWYKQDSKKFLKIMFSYNNKELIINETVPNRFSPKSPDKAHLNLHINSLELGDSAVYFCASSQAGAVSIYGYTFGSGTRLTVV.